The following is a TCR beta chain sequence with its context. Its antigen is unidentified. The data belong to a study of cytomegalovirus exposure and HLA in healthy donors. Whole-study findings and limits: Cytomegalovirus-associated status was assigned to about 180 TCR beta chains.

The CDR3 has 14 residues. The germline gives CDR1 MNHEY, CDR2 SMNVEV (reference sequence). Trimming cost V 6 bases and J 1 base, with 10 bases left between them. Produced via immunoSEQ multiplex PCR; TCRdb's table is partial and in-frame only. The data hold about 200,000 clones, with 83% observed a single time. The chain combines TRBV27 with TRBJ1-5, with TRBD1 as a possible D gene (5 bases). The sequence derives from a young woman in good health and CMV-seronegative. The sample comprised PBMCs. CDR3 DNA: TGTGCCAGCAGAGACACAGGAAGCAATCAGCCCCAGCATTTT. This codes for CASRDTGSNQPQHF.